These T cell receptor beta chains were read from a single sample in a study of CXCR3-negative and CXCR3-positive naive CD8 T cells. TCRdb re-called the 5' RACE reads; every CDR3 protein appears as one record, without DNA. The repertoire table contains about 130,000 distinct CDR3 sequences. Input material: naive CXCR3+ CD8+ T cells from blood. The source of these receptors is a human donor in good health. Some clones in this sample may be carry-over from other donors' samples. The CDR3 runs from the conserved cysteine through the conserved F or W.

cdr3_aa: CAISDGTGYEQYF
j_call: TRBJ2-7
v_call: TRBV10-3

cdr3_aa: CASSVTDSYEQYF
j_call: TRBJ2-7
v_call: TRBV9

cdr3_aa: CASSLDDDSGANVLTF
j_call: TRBJ2-6
v_call: TRBV2

cdr3_aa: CASSLSDQGAGGELFF
j_call: TRBJ2-2
v_call: TRBV5-1

cdr3_aa: CSAREMRGVYEQYF
j_call: TRBJ2-7
v_call: TRBV20-1

cdr3_aa: CASSLFVGTGTPNEQFF
j_call: TRBJ2-1
v_call: TRBV5-1

cdr3_aa: CASSIGGTPYEQYF
j_call: TRBJ2-7
v_call: TRBV19

cdr3_aa: CASSQTGRVSHNEQFF
j_call: TRBJ2-1
v_call: TRBV4-1

cdr3_aa: CASSLLEGVAEAFF
j_call: TRBJ1-1
v_call: TRBV14

cdr3_aa: CSARDLAGITPYEQYF
j_call: TRBJ2-7
v_call: TRBV20-1

cdr3_aa: CASSLTGPSSYEQYF
j_call: TRBJ2-7
v_call: TRBV27

cdr3_aa: CASSQGVSPQETQYF
j_call: TRBJ2-5
v_call: TRBV3-1

cdr3_aa: CASSWTGEEQYF
j_call: TRBJ2-7
v_call: TRBV5-1

cdr3_aa: CASSFSNIDEQYF
j_call: TRBJ2-7
v_call: TRBV7-3

cdr3_aa: CASSLWGGVAVEQYF
j_call: TRBJ2-7
v_call: TRBV28

cdr3_aa: CASRGRDRGLSGELFF
j_call: TRBJ2-2
v_call: TRBV12-3/TRBV12-4

cdr3_aa: CASSLDRANTIYF
j_call: TRBJ1-3
v_call: TRBV7-2

cdr3_aa: CSVVYGQGVVDTQYF
j_call: TRBJ2-3
v_call: TRBV29-1

cdr3_aa: CASSLATGGYTF
j_call: TRBJ1-2
v_call: TRBV5-6

cdr3_aa: CASSVGAGPYNSPLHF
j_call: TRBJ1-6
v_call: TRBV9

cdr3_aa: CASNRAGDTGELFF
j_call: TRBJ2-2
v_call: TRBV19

cdr3_aa: CATSTERAAYNEQFF
j_call: TRBJ2-1
v_call: TRBV15

cdr3_aa: CASSSMDRDYGYTF
j_call: TRBJ1-2
v_call: TRBV7-6

cdr3_aa: CSVPAGGLSLYNEQFF
j_call: TRBJ2-1
v_call: TRBV29-1

cdr3_aa: CASSFGQEDSPLHF
j_call: TRBJ1-6
v_call: TRBV28

cdr3_aa: CASSLAGNTGELFF
j_call: TRBJ2-2
v_call: TRBV7-6

cdr3_aa: CASSLSRVNEQFF
j_call: TRBJ2-1
v_call: TRBV12-3/TRBV12-4

cdr3_aa: CASSWTGLNEQYF
j_call: TRBJ2-7
v_call: TRBV5-1

cdr3_aa: CSVERASGGATDTQYF
j_call: TRBJ2-3
v_call: TRBV29-1

cdr3_aa: CASRDGLSAYNEQFF
j_call: TRBJ2-1
v_call: TRBV3-1